The clone carrying this T cell receptor (beta chain) was detected only once. The antigen remains unidentified. Time point here: week 35, safety follow-up. Topical imiquimod accompanied each vaccine dose, which consisted of 300 ug of mutant IDH1 20-mer peptide. Here immunoSEQ multiplex PCR was the method, and the copy in TCRdb shows in-frame clones only, minus some. This table has approximately 45,000 clones, approximately 90% appearing once. V was pared by 1 base and J by 5 bases, with 9 bases between. The CDR3 has 14 amino acids. The germline gives CDR1 SGHRS, CDR2 YFSETQ. The source of the sample is a study of a mutant IDH1 vaccine in newly diagnosed glioma. Study findings and constraints: It was 93.3% of patients that developed vaccine-induced immune responses.

The sequenced sample was PBMCs, obtained from a glioma patient whose treatment included an IDH1 peptide vaccine. This chain links TRBV5-1 with TRBJ2-2, with TRBD1 as a possible D gene (6 bases). This sequence originates from a woman in her thirties or forties with glioma. DNA of the CDR3: TGCGCCAGCAGCTTGATGGGGGCAACCGGGGAGCTGTTTTTT. Its translation: CASSLMGATGELFF.